This T cell receptor beta chain was identified in a study of blood T cells in healthy people across ages. The authors ran a second PCR of about 6 to 11 cycles using a sample-barcoded 5' primer and a J-beta primer mix. A 12-random-nucleotide template-switch adaptor tagged each cDNA molecule. MiXCR, run by TCRdb on the 5' RACE reads, gives a single entry per CDR3 protein. The data contain roughly 800,000 distinct CDR3 sequences, 58% of them singletons. This clonotype came up a few times. Donors were systemically healthy Caucasian individuals from Russia aged roughly 6 to 100 years. Isolated per sample were at least 6 million PBMCs. The TCR originated in a man aged 30 to 45 in good health. The sequenced sample was blood.

The CDR3 is CATQSRWGWTDTQYF. The DNA for the CDR3 is TGTGCCACCCAAAGCAGGTGGGGGTGGACAGATACGCAGTATTTT. This chain joins TRBV28 and TRBJ2-3; D may match TRBD1 or TRBD2 (5 bases each). From germline, CDR1 is MDHEN and CDR2 SYDVKM. Trimming removed 10 bases from V and 3 bases from J, with 20 bases in between. CDR3 length: 15 amino acids.